A single sample gave rise to the 6 T cell receptor beta chains below, sequenced in a study of cytomegalovirus exposure and HLA in healthy donors. Clones were sequenced by immunoSEQ multiplex PCR, and TCRdb holds only the in-frame ones, with some missing. The sample gives 110,000 to 150,000 clones, approximately 90% of which show up once; 0.55% to 0.8% is in the top ten. The sequencing sample was made of PBMCs. The receptor source for this set is a man between 18 and 35 years old in good health and CMV-seronegative.

The rearrangement links TRBV27 to TRBJ2-5; D not certain. This CDR3 contains 13 residues. Germline assignment: CDR1 MNHEY and CDR2 SMNVEV (reference sequence). The V end was cut by 3 bases, the J end by 3 bases, with 8 bases between. The DNA of the CDR3 is TGTGCCAGCAGTTTGGCAGTGAAAGAGACCCAGTACTTC. As protein: CASSLAVKETQYF.

The chain carries TRBV30 and TRBJ1-4, with no clear D. Trimming stripped 7 bases from V and 8 bases from J, with 20 bases between. CDR1 and CDR2 (germline): GTSNPN, SVGIG (reference sequence). The CDR3 sequence is 14 residues long. Here the CDR3 DNA reads TGTGCCTCGACCGCAGGTGCCCCGGTGGAAAAACTGTTTTTT. Protein sequence: CASTAGAPVEKLFF.

The chain links TRBV11-3 to TRBJ2-5; D gene ambiguous. V lost 1 base, J lost 5 bases, and 14 bases lay in between. CDR3 length: 15 amino acids. Germline V gene lookup returns CDR1 SGHNT and CDR2 YENEEA. CDR3 in DNA: TGTGCCAGCAGCTTAGGTACCCTTCCTACGGAGACCCAGTACTTC. This codes for CASSLGTLPTETQYF.

This clone was picked up a small number of times. The chain recombines TRBV14 with TRBJ2-7, with 7 bases aligning to TRBD1. V lost 6 bases to trimming and J lost 4 bases; unmatched junction nucleotides: 3. The germline gives CDR1 SGHDN, CDR2 FVKESK. The CDR3 contains 12 residues. The DNA for the CDR3 is TGTGCCAGCAGTGGGGACAGTTACGAGCAGTACGTC. This gives the protein CASSGDSYEQYV.

The chain has TRBV7-7 and TRBJ2-1; 9 positions agree with TRBD1. The CDR3 has 15 residues. Losses at the gene ends were 5 bases for V and 4 bases for J; bases not matched to a gene: 6. Germline V gene data show CDR1 as SSHAT and CDR2 as FNYEAQ (reference sequence). The CDR3, as DNA: TGTGCCAGCAGCCAAGGGACAGGGATATACAATGAGCAGTTCTTC. This codes for CASSQGTGIYNEQFF.

Only one count was recorded for this clone. The chain carries TRBV6-4 and TRBJ1-6; the D is unclear. This CDR3 region has 15 residues. Between the trimmed V and J ends, which lost 6 bases and 5 bases, there was a span of 14 bases. Germline CDR1 is MRHNA and CDR2 is SNTAGT. Here the CDR3 DNA reads TGTGCCAGCAGCCCCGAGGTGGCGAATAATTCACCCCTCCACTTT. Translating it yields CASSPEVANNSPLHF.